The next 15 T cell receptor beta chains were all read from a single sample in a study of preoperative IRX-2 immunotherapy in early breast cancer. Regarding treatment: preoperative locoregional IRX-2 cytokine immunotherapy. Clones were read by immunoSEQ multiplex PCR, and TCRdb kept only the in-frame ones, dropping some. The sample comprises about 32,000 clones, 75% to 90% of which are singletons, and around 2.6% rests with the top ten. Here the sequenced sample was lymph node tissue, taken from a patient treated with IRX-2 immunotherapy. These receptors originate from a human donor with breast cancer.

The chain uses TRBV19 and TRBJ2-2, with D possibly matching TRBD2 (5 bases). In germline, CDR1 is LNHDA, CDR2 SQIVND (reference sequence). The CDR3 spans 15 residues. Trimming stripped 7 bases from V and 3 bases from J, with 15 bases between. CDR3 DNA: TGTGCCAGTATCGGGGTCCGGTCTTACACCGGGGAGCTGTTTTTT. Its translation: CASIGVRSYTGELFF.

This clone was counted a few times. The chain recombines TRBV4-1 with TRBJ2-1, with 7 positions matching TRBD1. The CDR3 covers 18 residues. Germline-derived CDR1 and CDR2 are MGHRA and YSYEKL. V lost 0 bases and J lost 0; bases outside the gene matches: 8. In DNA, the CDR3 is TGCGCCAGCAGCCAAGAGACCCCGGGACAGTACTCCTACAATGAGCAGTTCTTC. Protein product: CASSQETPGQYSYNEQFF.

The chain uses TRBV19 and TRBJ1-5; the match to TRBD1 covers 7 bases. Trimming cost V 5 bases and J 5 bases; bases outside gene matches: 3. The CDR3 extends over 13 amino acids. The germline gives CDR1 LNHDA, CDR2 SQIVND (reference sequence). CDR3 sequence reads: CASSAGGYQPQHF. The CDR3 DNA is TGTGCCAGTAGTGCAGGGGGGTATCAGCCCCAGCATTTT.

This clone has just one count. In DNA form, the CDR3 reads TGTGCCTGGAGTCGGGACGCCCTCTACAATGAGCAGTTCTTC. It translates to CAWSRDALYNEQFF. The chain links TRBV30 to TRBJ2-1, with D perhaps given as TRBD1 or TRBD2 (5 bases each). The CDR3 length is 14 residues. Germline V gene lookup returns CDR1 GTSNPN and CDR2 SVGIG (reference sequence). V was shortened by 2 bases and J by 3 bases, with 11 bases between the two germline ends.

This chain uses TRBV29-1 with TRBJ2-5; unclear D gene. There are 13 residues in the CDR3. CDR1 is SQVTM and CDR2 is ANQGSEA in the germline V gene. V lost 4 bases to trimming and J lost 4 bases, with 13 bases between them. CDR3 nucleotides: TGCAGCGTTGCAAGTAACCCGCGAGAGACCCAGTACTTC. As protein: CSVASNPRETQYF.

The chain is built from TRBV7-1 and TRBJ1-1; D gene uncertain. TRBV7-1 falls under the ORF class, with uncertain function. The CDR3 has 13 amino acids. Trimming stripped 10 bases from V and 12 bases from J, with 24 bases between. The CDR3 loop is CATGSHVRFGPFF. The CDR3 region has the DNA TGTGCCACCGGTTCACACGTACGGTTTGGACCTTTCTTT.

This chain uses TRBV15 with TRBJ2-5; no definite D call. The germline gives CDR1 LNHNV, CDR2 YYDKDF (reference sequence). The CDR3 sequence is 14 residues long. V lost 1 base and J 1 base, leaving 7 bases between the germline ends. The CDR3 loop is CATSRGRAQETQYF. In DNA, the CDR3 is TGTGCCACCAGCAGAGGACGAGCCCAAGAGACCCAGTACTTC.

This clone was counted once. The chain uses TRBV27 and TRBJ2-5; D is ambiguous. The V and J ends lost 6 bases and 1 base respectively, with 9 bases between them. There are 13 residues in the CDR3. Germline lookup yields CDR1 MNHEY and CDR2 SMNVEV (reference sequence). In DNA form, the CDR3 reads TGTGCCAGCAGATTGGCCTTCCAAGAGACCCAGTACTTC. It specifies CASRLAFQETQYF.

The chain is built from TRBV2 and TRBJ1-4; maybe TRBD1 (5 bases). The CDR3 is 15 residues long. Germline V CDR1 and CDR2: SNHLY, FYNNEI. Trimming took off 5 bases at V and 3 bases at J, with 13 bases between the two ends. The CDR3 here is CASSFAGGANEKLFF. Here the CDR3 DNA reads TGTGCCAGCAGTTTCGCCGGGGGGGCTAATGAAAAACTGTTTTTT.

The CDR3, as DNA: TGTGCCAGCAGTTTCGTGTCAGGAGGCTCCTCGGAAAAACTGTTTTTT. Protein: CASSFVSGGSSEKLFF. The chain links TRBV28 to TRBJ1-4; D remains ambiguous. The germline V gene has CDR1 MDHEN and CDR2 SYDVKM. The CDR3 spans 16 residues. Trimming removed 3 bases at V and 8 bases at J, with 19 bases between.

The V gene is TRBV28, the J gene TRBJ1-1, with 8 positions matching TRBD1. The trim removed 8 bases at V and 3 bases at J, leaving 5 bases unmatched. The germline gives CDR1 MDHEN, CDR2 SYDVKM. The CDR3 spans 13 residues. The CDR3 DNA reads as TGTGCCAGCTTAGGACAGGGCTACACTGAAGCTTTCTTT. Translated, it gives CASLGQGYTEAFF.

This clone has only one observation. The V and J genes are TRBV9 and TRBJ2-1, with D uncertain. V lost 1 base to trimming and J lost 6 bases, with 8 bases between them. CDR1 and CDR2 (germline): SGDLS, YYNGEE. This CDR3 region has 13 residues. CDR3 bases: TGTGCCAGCAGCGTAAGTTCTGTCAATGAGCAGTTCTTC. This encodes CASSVSSVNEQFF.

The rearrangement joins TRBV28 to TRBJ2-1; 8 bases are shared with TRBD2. V shed 6 bases, J shed 9 bases, and the junction held 10 bases outside the gene matches. From germline, CDR1 is MDHEN and CDR2 SYDVKM. This CDR3 comprises 14 residues. CDR3 sequence: CASRRPQTSVEQFF. The CDR3 coding sequence is TGTGCCAGCAGAAGACCCCAGACTAGCGTTGAGCAGTTCTTC. Drawing the rest from reference TRBV28 and TRBJ2-1, the complete variable domain is DVKVTQSSRYLVKRTGEKVFLECVQDMDHENMFWYRQDPGLGLRLIYFSYDVKMKEKGDIPEGYSVSREKKERFSLILESASTNQTSMYLCASRRPQTSVEQFFGPGTRLTVL.

The rearrangement links TRBV28 to TRBJ2-5, with D possibly being TRBD2 (7 bases). Germline assignment: CDR1 MDHEN and CDR2 SYDVKM. V gave up 11 bases and J gave up 5 bases, with 18 bases separating them. CDR3 length: 13 amino acids. The CDR3 region has the DNA TGTGCCGTCAAGGGAGGGGGTGGCGAGACCCAGTACTTC. It specifies CAVKGGGGETQYF.

The rearrangement links TRBV28 to TRBJ2-2; tentatively, D is TRBD1 or TRBD2 (5 bases each). V lost 8 bases and J 7 bases, leaving 17 bases between the germline ends. This CDR3 contains 14 residues. Germline CDR1 is MDHEN and CDR2 is SYDVKM. Here the CDR3 DNA reads TGTGCCAGCCTCTCGGGGCTAGGTTTCGGGGAGCTGTTTTTT. Its translation is CASLSGLGFGELFF.